One sample yielded the 21 T cell receptor beta chains listed below, sequenced in a study of cytomegalovirus exposure and HLA in healthy donors. This PCR relied on a set of 60 Vbeta primers and 13 Jbeta primers. The protocol was immunoSEQ multiplex PCR, while the TCRdb copy is restricted to in-frame clones and leaves out a portion. Found here are about 210,000 clones, roughly 78% of them singletons; the top ten hold more than 0.45%. The material sequenced was PBMCs. Every receptor here comes from a boy aged 10-17 years in good health and CMV-seronegative.

This clone showed up just a few times. The genes are TRBV6-1 and TRBJ1-1; possibly TRBD1 for D (6 bases). CDR1 is MNHNS, CDR2 SASEGT, per germline. Trimming shortened V by 6 bases and J by 9 bases, and 14 bases separated the two germline ends. This CDR3 has 12 residues. The CDR3 DNA reads as TGTGCCAGCAGCGCTCGGCAGGGGAAAGCTTTCTTT. Protein sequence: CASSARQGKAFF.

The chain is built from TRBV10-3 and TRBJ1-2, with 8 bases lining up with TRBD1. This CDR3 comprises 14 residues. Germline CDR1 ENHRY, CDR2 SYGVKD. After removal of 6 bases from V and 3 bases from J, the junction contained 6 bases not matched to a gene. CDR3 region: CAIRALTGDYGYTF. The CDR3 DNA is TGTGCCATCAGGGCCCTGACAGGGGACTATGGCTACACCTTC.

The gene calls are TRBV2 and TRBJ1-2; TRBD1 is a possible D gene (5 bases). Trimming stripped 2 bases from V and 6 bases from J, with 13 bases between. This CDR3 spans 14 amino acids. Germline values: CDR1 SNHLY, CDR2 FYNNEI. In DNA, the CDR3 is TGTGCCAGCAGTGAACGGGGGGGAGAGGATGGCTACACCTTC. Its translation is CASSERGGEDGYTF. The full variable domain, its missing parts supplied by reference TRBV2 and TRBJ1-2, is EPEVTQTPSHQVTQMGQEVILRCVPISNHLYFYWYRQILGQKVEFLVSFYNNEISEKSEIFDDQFSVERPDGSNFTLKIRSTKLEDSAMYFCASSERGGEDGYTFGSGTRLTVV.

CDR3 bases: TGTGCCAGCAGCCCTCTCTGGCGGGACTACACCGGGGAGCTGTTTTTT. Translating gives CASSPLWRDYTGELFF. J is TRBJ2-2 and V is TRBV11-2, with D perhaps TRBD2 (6 bases). The CDR3 length is 16 residues. V lost 5 bases and J 3 bases, leaving 16 bases between the germline ends. Looked up from germline, CDR1 is SGHAT and CDR2 is FQNNGV. The variable domain in full, with the rest retrieved from reference TRBV11-2 and TRBJ2-2, is EAGVAQSPRYKIIEKRQSVAFWCNPISGHATLYWYQQILGQGPKLLIQFQNNGVVDDSQLPKDRFSAERLKGVDSTLKIQPAKLEDSAVYLCASSPLWRDYTGELFFGEGSRLTVL.

The chain is built from TRBV5-1 and TRBJ2-3, with a weak D call TRBD2 (7 bases). Germline CDR1 is SGHRS and CDR2 is YFSETQ. The CDR3 has 15 amino acids. Trimming took off 1 base at V and 3 bases at J, with 12 bases between the two ends. CDR3 residues: CASSLWGGRTDTQYF. CDR3 nucleotide sequence: TGCGCCAGCAGCTTGTGGGGGGGCAGGACAGATACGCAGTATTTT.

The chain carries TRBV11-3 and TRBJ2-5, with no clear D. This CDR3 is 15 amino acids long. Germline V CDR1 and CDR2: SGHNT, YENEEA. V lost 5 bases to trimming and J lost 5 bases, with 18 bases between them. In DNA, the CDR3 is TGTGCCAGCAGCGGCTTTGTGGAAGGCAGGGAGACCCAGTACTTC. The encoded protein is CASSGFVEGRETQYF.

The chain recombines TRBV7-6 with TRBJ2-1, with D possibly being TRBD2 (6 bases). The germline V gene has CDR1 SGHVS and CDR2 FNYEAQ. There are 16 residues in the CDR3. The germline V and J ends were trimmed by 5 bases and 8 bases, with 22 bases remaining between them. The CDR3 nucleotides read TGTGCCAGCAGCCGCGAACTAGCCCCGACCCGGGATGAGCAGTTCTTC. It is translated as CASSRELAPTRDEQFF.

The chain is built from TRBV4-1 and TRBJ1-2; D gene ambiguous. Germline CDR1 is MGHRA and CDR2 is YSYEKL. The V end was cut by 1 base, the J end by 4 bases, with 16 bases between. The CDR3 runs to 16 residues. The CDR3: CASSQVRRLEGYGYTF. In DNA form, the CDR3 reads TGCGCCAGCAGCCAAGTTCGGCGTTTGGAGGGCTATGGCTACACCTTC.

CDR3 DNA sequence: TGTGCCAGCGCGGGACAGGTGAGGAACACTGAAGCTTTCTTT. Translation: CASAGQVRNTEAFF. The V gene is TRBV25-1, the J gene TRBJ1-1; 8 bases agree with TRBD1. Germline loops: CDR1 MGHDK, CDR2 SYGVNS. This CDR3 spans 14 amino acids. With V trimmed by 8 bases and J by 1 base, 6 bases remained unmatched.

This clone showed up just a few times. The chain carries TRBV10-3 and TRBJ1-5, with D possibly being TRBD1 (5 bases). Trimming cost V 6 bases and J 1 base, with 16 bases left between them. The CDR3 loop spans 16 amino acids. Germline lookup yields CDR1 ENHRY and CDR2 SYGVKD. The DNA of the CDR3 is TGTGCCATCAGCGCCGGGGGTGGGAAAAGCAATCAGCCCCAGCATTTT. It yields the protein CAISAGGGKSNQPQHF.

In its sample, this clone was seen once. This rearrangement joins TRBV5-5 to TRBJ2-3; tentative D call: TRBD1 (5 bases). This CDR3 has 15 amino acids. Trimming took 0 bases from V and 2 from J, leaving 10 bases between them. Per the germline V gene, CDR1 is SGHKS and CDR2 is YYEKEE (reference sequence). The DNA of the CDR3 is TGTGCCAGCAGCTTGGAGGGCAGGGACACAGATACGCAGTATTTT. Protein: CASSLEGRDTDTQYF.

This sequence joins TRBV7-8 and TRBJ2-5; 12 positions agree with TRBD2. V shed 8 bases and J 5 bases; nucleotides not matched to a gene: 12. Germline V gene data show CDR1 as SGHVS and CDR2 as FQNEAQ. The CDR3 length is 16 residues. The CDR3 loop reads CASCQTSGSGWETQYF. CDR3 DNA: TGTGCCAGCTGTCAGACTAGCGGGAGTGGGTGGGAGACCCAGTACTTC.

The CDR3 coding sequence is TGTGCCAGCAGCGTAGCCGCGGGAGTAGGCGGTTACTACAATGAGCAGTTCTTC. The encoded protein is CASSVAAGVGGYYNEQFF. The chain uses TRBV9 and TRBJ2-1; 7 bases align to TRBD2. Germline V gene data show CDR1 as SGDLS and CDR2 as YYNGEE. Trimming took 0 bases from V and 3 from J; bases not matched to a gene: 12. The length of the CDR3 is 18 residues.

The V and J genes are TRBV5-1 and TRBJ1-1; D possibly corresponds to TRBD1 (6 bases). The germline V and J ends were trimmed by 3 bases and 6 bases, with 18 bases remaining between them. This CDR3 spans 15 amino acids. Germline loops: CDR1 SGHRS, CDR2 YFSETQ. CDR3 DNA: TGCGCCAGCAGCTCGCAACACCTACAGGGATCTGAAGCTTTCTTT. This encodes CASSSQHLQGSEAFF.

On this clone: Other DNA sequences in this specimen translate into the identical CDR3. The DNA for the CDR3 is TGCGCCAGCAGCCGGACAAGGGGAGGCCGCACTGAAGCTTTCTTT. Translation: CASSRTRGGRTEAFF. The J gene is TRBJ1-1, the V gene TRBV5-1; perhaps TRBD1 as D (5 bases). The CDR3 spans 15 residues. V was pared by 4 bases and J by 4 bases, with 17 bases between. Germline lookup yields CDR1 SGHRS and CDR2 YFSETQ.

This clone has a handful of counts. The chain has TRBV6-5 and TRBJ1-4; TRBD1 matches 9 bases. CDR3 length: 14 amino acids. Unmatched junction bases numbered 8, after V lost 5 bases and J lost 10 bases. Germline-derived CDR1 and CDR2 are MNHEY and SVGAGI. CDR3 nucleotides: TGTGCCAGCAGTCCCGGGACAGGGCGGGGAAAACTGTTTTTT. Translating it yields CASSPGTGRGKLFF.

The V gene is TRBV27, the J gene TRBJ2-5; TRBD2 agrees at 12 bases. Germline values: CDR1 MNHEY, CDR2 SMNVEV (reference sequence). J lost 4 bases, V lost 6 bases, and 12 bases had no gene match. The CDR3 spans 17 residues. As DNA, the CDR3 is TGTGCCAGCAGCTATCTAGCGGGGGGGGCCGTATTAGAGACCCAGTACTTC. Amino acids: CASSYLAGGAVLETQYF.

This clone came up a few times. The J gene is TRBJ1-2, the V gene TRBV15; D might be TRBD1 (5 bases). Between the trimmed V and J ends, which lost 3 bases and 3 bases, there was a span of 17 bases. The length of the CDR3 is 16 residues. Germline V lookup: CDR1 LNHNV, CDR2 YYDKDF (reference sequence). The CDR3 here is CATSRTYRYLDYGYTF. Written as DNA, the CDR3 is TGTGCCACCAGCAGGACATACAGGTACTTAGACTATGGCTACACCTTC.

V is TRBV6-5 and J is TRBJ2-7, with a tentative D call TRBD2 (5 bases). V lost 0 bases and J 2 bases, leaving 11 bases between the germline ends. CDR3 length: 15 amino acids. Germline loops: CDR1 MNHEY, CDR2 SVGAGI. CDR3 DNA: TGTGCCAGCAGTTACTCTAGCGCCTACACCTACGAGCAGTACTTC. This translates into CASSYSSAYTYEQYF.

The chain couples TRBV27 to TRBJ1-1, with a possible D match to TRBD1 (6 bases). Trimming removed 3 bases at V and 0 bases at J, with 14 bases between. This CDR3 has 16 residues. Germline CDR1 and CDR2: MNHEY and SMNVEV (reference sequence). CDR3 residues: CASSFSRGTVNTEAFF. CDR3 sequence (DNA): TGTGCCAGCAGTTTCAGTAGGGGGACGGTGAACACTGAAGCTTTCTTT.

This clone was counted only a few times. The chain has TRBV25-1 and TRBJ1-4; D is perhaps TRBD1 (6 bases). This CDR3 region has 13 residues. Trimming took off 9 bases at V and 3 bases at J, with 11 bases between the two ends. Germline CDR1 is MGHDK and CDR2 is SYGVNS. DNA for the CDR3: TGTGCCAGACCAGGGGCATCTAATGAAAAACTGTTTTTT. It encodes CARPGASNEKLFF.